The present T cell receptor (beta chain) was sequenced within a study of blood T cell repertoires in COVID-19 (dated by TCRdb to 2020 to 2022). With regard to the full study: Collaborator samples came from the United States, Italy and Spain and covered acute and convalescent phases of COVID-19. The prospective study material was composed of cDNA or gDNA derived from T cells, B-cell-depleted T cells, or PBMCs. The dataset comprised deeply sampled blood TCRbeta repertoires from subjects exposed to, actively infected with, or recovered from COVID-19. The repertoires were released in a freely available public database intended as a resource for research on the immune response to SARS-CoV-2. Samples were obtained from the ongoing ImmuneRACE study (first 160 participants) and from some 1,200 subjects provided by 6 global collaborators. Sample metadata almost always included a de-identified subject ID, COVID-19 status, age in years and sex. Where available, HLA class I and class II types were taken from metadata supplied by the sample provider and were not determined by assay-based typing. Here is what the overall study found, with its caveats: The quantity of clinical and demographic metadata differed by source and by participant and was supplied without curation.

In the case of this clone: It lacks a known antigen. No per-base quality is available; no much larger clone lies one base away.

V and J are truncated by 1 base and 1 base respectively, leaving an intervening sequence of 8 bases. The CDR3 spans 15 residues, from the cysteine through the phenylalanine. The retained sequence is limited to the CDR3, 45 bases, with the frame set at the first base. From a lookup of the germline V gene, CDR1 and CDR2 are LGHNT and FRNRAP. In Seattle, one collaborating source enrolled patients while the infection was active and tracked those patients longitudinally over the course of disease. Whole blood was collected in K2EDTA tubes by collaborating institutions according to the institutions' own protocols. For TCRbeta analysis, collaborator samples were shipped as frozen whole blood, as isolated PBMCs, or as DNA extracted from either sample type. TCRbeta CDR3 regions were amplified from genomic DNA by means of the immunoSEQ Assay, a bias-controlled multiplex PCR. In the original analysis: The number of nucleated cells in each sample was estimated by amplification of reference gene primers within the assay. To quantify the absolute abundance of each unique TCRbeta CDR3 rearrangement, sequence reads were collapsed and filtered. Productive Simpson clonality was computed per sample as the square root of Simpson's diversity index over productive rearrangements. TCRdb obtained this table from immuneACCESS and retained in-frame rearrangements with V and J assigned. These tables miss some clones; where compared with another copy, unresolved V genes account for less than half of the shortfall, and the remainder is unexplained. Clone size and V and J calls were adopted from that table, with D and trimming inferred from the DNA. The table for this sample lists about 220,000 clones; approximately 85% of them were counted only once. The biggest ten clones account for 2% to 3% of the sample.

Sequencing was performed on peripheral blood. The TCR originated in a woman in her 70s with COVID-19, enrolled during active disease. The rearrangement combines TRBV12-5 with TRBJ1-5; a confident D gene designation cannot be given. Here is the DNA: TGTGCTAGTGGTTTGGGAGATACGAGCAATCAGCCCCAGCATTTT. This translates into CASGLGDTSNQPQHF. Here the CDR3 is joined to the reference TRBV12-5 and TRBJ1-5 genes, and the full variable domain is: DARVTQTPRHKVTEMGQEVTMRCQPILGHNTVFWYRQTMMQGLELLAYFRNRAPLDDSGMPKDRFSAEMPDATLATLKIQPSEPRDSAVYFCASGLGDTSNQPQHFGDGTRLSIL.